The 14 T cell receptor beta chains below come from one sample, sequenced in a study of T cell responses to AZD1222 COVID-19 vaccine. Some clones are missing from TCRdb's copy, which holds only in-frame ones; the method was immunoSEQ multiplex PCR. The sample consists of 98,000 or so clones, about nine tenths of them appearing once. The specimen comprised peripheral blood, sampled on day 0 of MenACWY control vaccination. The receptors were gathered from an adult in good health.

The chain has TRBV21-1 and TRBJ2-7; the D segment call TRBD2 is taken from the table without a DNA check. TRBV21-1 is reported as a pseudogene. The CDR3 length is 16 residues. CDR3 sequence (DNA): TGTGCCAGCAGCAAAGTTAAGCCCTTAAGCTCCTACGAGCAGTACTTC. This sequence encodes CASSKVKPLSSYEQYF.

V usage is TRBV10-3 and J usage is TRBJ2-7; TRBD2 matches at 10 bases. Trimming removed 3 bases from V and 2 bases from J; junction bases left unmatched: 1. Germline V lookup: CDR1 ENHRY, CDR2 SYGVKD. This CDR3 comprises 14 residues. The DNA of the CDR3 is TGTGCCATCAGTGAAGCGGGGGGGCCCTACGAGCAGTACTTC. Amino acid sequence: CAISEAGGPYEQYF.

This rearrangement joins TRBV4-1 to TRBJ2-3; D possibly corresponds to TRBD1 (5 bases). The germline V and J ends were trimmed by 4 bases and 10 bases, with 18 bases remaining between them. The CDR3 runs to 14 residues. Germline V gene sequence: CDR1 MGHRA, CDR2 YSYEKL. The DNA for the CDR3 is TGCGCCAGCAGCCTACCCGGGTGGGGCAGCCCGCAGTATTTT. As protein: CASSLPGWGSPQYF.

The chain combines TRBV6-5 with TRBJ1-4; D is undetermined. Germline CDR1 MNHEY, CDR2 SVGAGI. The CDR3 runs 15 residues. V was cut by 6 bases and J by 0 bases, with 11 bases left in between. The CDR3 here is CASRRVFATNEKLFF. CDR3 bases: TGTGCCAGCAGACGGGTATTTGCAACTAATGAAAAACTGTTTTTT.

This CDR3 reads CASSLASSRENHEQYF. CDR3 DNA: TGTGCCAGCAGCTTAGCGTCTAGCAGGGAAAACCACGAGCAGTACTTC. The chain joins TRBV7-6 to TRBJ2-7; D is tentatively TRBD1 or TRBD2 (5 bases each). The CDR3 has 16 residues. Germline V lookup: CDR1 SGHVS, CDR2 FNYEAQ. With 0 bases removed from V and 5 bases from J, the gap between germline ends came to 17 bases.

The genes are TRBV5-5 and TRBJ1-3; D remains unclear. Trimming stripped 0 bases from V and 4 bases from J, with 11 bases between. Per the germline V gene, CDR1 is SGHKS and CDR2 is YYEKEE (reference sequence). This CDR3 is 15 amino acids long. In DNA, the CDR3 is TGTGCCAGCAGCTTGGAACTCTCTCCGGGAAACACCATATATTTT. This codes for CASSLELSPGNTIYF. Looking up the rest from reference TRBV5-5 and TRBJ1-3 gives the full variable domain: DAGVTQSPTHLIKTRGQQVTLRCSPISGHKSVSWYQQVLGQGPQFIFQYYEKEERGRGNFPDRFSARQFPNYSSELNVNALLLGDSALYLCASSLELSPGNTIYFGEGSWLTVV.

This chain uses TRBV30 with TRBJ1-1; perhaps TRBD1 as D (5 bases). The germline V gene has CDR1 GTSNPN and CDR2 SVGIG (reference sequence). V gave up 5 bases and J gave up 1 base, with 14 bases separating them. The CDR3 covers 14 residues. CDR3 amino acids: CAWGAAGGNTEAFF. CDR3 in DNA: TGTGCCTGGGGGGCTGCAGGCGGGAACACTGAAGCTTTCTTT.

V is TRBV3-1 (or the pseudogene TRBV3-2) and J is TRBJ2-5, with unresolved D. Germline CDR1 and CDR2: LGHDT and YNNKEL (reference sequence). V was cut by 0 bases and J by 4 bases, with 3 bases left in between. This CDR3 comprises 12 residues. In DNA, the CDR3 is TGTGCCAGCAGCCAAGATAGAGAGACCCAGTACTTC. Its translation: CASSQDRETQYF.

The V call is TRBV6-4, the J call TRBJ1-2, with 8 positions matching TRBD1. V trimming: 0 bases; J trimming: 4 bases; junction bases outside the gene matches: 7. CDR3 length: 16 residues. Germline CDR1 MRHNA, CDR2 SNTAGT. This CDR3 reads CASSDSGQGSGYGYTF. CDR3 DNA: TGTGCCAGCAGTGACTCCGGACAGGGAAGCGGCTATGGCTACACCTTC.

The chain employs TRBV9 and TRBJ2-7, with D perhaps matching TRBD1 (6 bases). The CDR3 contains 17 residues. Trimming stripped 0 bases from V and 0 bases from J, with 16 bases between. The V gene's germline CDR1 is SGDLS and CDR2 YYNGEE. Here the CDR3 reads CASSVEVSTGGSYEQYF. The CDR3 DNA reads TGTGCCAGCAGCGTAGAAGTGTCGACAGGCGGCTCCTACGAGCAGTACTTC.

The rearrangement joins TRBV7-9 to TRBJ1-1; tentative D call: TRBD1 (6 bases). CDR1 and CDR2 (germline): SEHNR, FQNEAQ (reference sequence). V was cut by 5 bases and J by 1 base, with 17 bases left in between. This CDR3 comprises 16 residues. The CDR3 nucleotides are TGTGCCAGCAGCACAATCGCAGGGGAACCGAACACTGAAGCTTTCTTT. Encoded protein: CASSTIAGEPNTEAFF.

The chain has TRBV18 and TRBJ2-1, with 11 bases identical to TRBD2. J lost 6 bases, V lost 2 bases, and 9 bases had no gene match. The germline V gene encodes CDR1 KGHSH and CDR2 LQKENI. The CDR3 contains 17 residues. CDR3 coding DNA: TGTGCCAGCTCACCATTCCAGACTAGCGGGAAGATCAATGAGCAGTTCTTC. This sequence encodes CASSPFQTSGKINEQFF.

This clone was seen a single time. Other DNA sequences within the sample encode an identical CDR3. The chain links TRBV27 to TRBJ2-5; D remains unclear. The V and J ends lost 11 bases and 2 bases respectively, with 12 bases between them. Germline V gene data show CDR1 as MNHEY and CDR2 as SMNVEV (reference sequence). CDR3 size: 12 residues. This CDR3 reads CASRDVQETQYF. The CDR3 DNA follows: TGTGCCTCACGCGACGTACAAGAGACCCAGTACTTC.

The rearrangement uses TRBV10-3 and TRBJ1-6; weak D call: TRBD1 (6 bases). Germline assignment: CDR1 ENHRY and CDR2 SYGVKD. This CDR3 contains 15 residues. Trimming took off 0 bases at V and 9 bases at J, with 12 bases between the two ends. CDR3 nucleotides: TGTGCCATCAGTGAGTCGGCAGGGGTGAGTTCACCCCTCCACTTT. It is translated as CAISESAGVSSPLHF.